A selection of T cell receptor beta chains follows, all from one sample in a study of blood T cells in healthy people across ages. TCRdb redid the calling of the 5' RACE reads with MiXCR, one entry per CDR3 protein. The data show around 990,000 distinct CDR3 sequences, 35% to 40% seen once. The sequenced sample consisted of blood. All receptors derive from a man aged 18 to 29 in good health. Each CDR3 is given with its conserved first and last residue. A D gene is named only where the DNA matches it firmly. Clone size appears in some rows only: once, few, many, or a class for an expanded clone.

d_call	v_call	j_call	clone_size	cdr3_nt	cdr3_aa
TRBD1	TRBV14	TRBJ1-1	-	TGTGCCAGCAGCCAAGATAAAGGGACAGGGTCGTTAACTGAAGCTTTCTTT	CASSQDKGTGSLTEAFF
-	TRBV7-2	TRBJ2-3	few	TGTGCCAGCAGCTTAGATCCCGATCCGACAGATACGCAGTATTTT	CASSLDPDPTDTQYF
-	TRBV20-1	TRBJ2-3	-	TGCAGTGCTAAGGACTACCTGAGCACAGATACGCAGTATTTT	CSAKDYLSTDTQYF
TRBD1	TRBV28	TRBJ1-2	-	TGTGCCAGCAGTGCCGGACAGGAGAACTATGGCTACACCTTC	CASSAGQENYGYTF
TRBD2	TRBV20-1	TRBJ2-5	few	TGCAGTGCTAGAGGGACTAGCGGGGGCAAACTCCAAGAGACCCAGTACTTC	CSARGTSGGKLQETQYF
-	TRBV12-3/TRBV12-4	TRBJ2-3	once	TGTGCCAGCAGTTTTCTGAGAGCAGATACGGAGTATTTT	CASSFLRADTEYF
-	TRBV27	TRBJ1-1	-	TGTGCCAGCAGTTTTTATGGGATGAACACTGAAGCTTTCTTT	CASSFYGMNTEAFF
-	TRBV7-2	TRBJ1-2	-	TGTGCCAGCAGCTTACGGTCCGGGACGGTCCTTTATGGCTACACCTTC	CASSLRSGTVLYGYTF
TRBD2	TRBV18	TRBJ2-5	few	TGTGCCATCTCGCTGGGGACTAGCGAGACCCAGTACTTC	CAISLGTSETQYF
-	TRBV6-5	TRBJ2-1	-	TGTGCCAGCAGCCCTCCTGCGGGACAGCCTTACAATGAGCAGTTCTTC	CASSPPAGQPYNEQFF
-	TRBV7-2	TRBJ1-3	-	TGTGCCAGCAGCACCCCTCTGGGAAACACCATATATTTT	CASSTPLGNTIYF
-	TRBV5-6	TRBJ2-5	few	TGTGCCAGCAGCTTGATAGTGAAACAAGAGACCCAGTACTTC	CASSLIVKQETQYF
-	TRBV4-1	TRBJ2-4	many	TGCGCCAGCAGCCAAGGAAACATTCAGTACTTC	CASSQGNIQYF
-	TRBV27	TRBJ2-3	-	TGTGCCAGCTGGGGTCAAAGCACAGATACGCAGTATTTT	CASWGQSTDTQYF
TRBD1	TRBV10-3	TRBJ1-2	-	TGTGCCATCAGTCCGGGACAGGGGTTTCTCGATGGCTACACCTTC	CAISPGQGFLDGYTF
-	TRBV21-1	TRBJ1-5	few	TGTGCCAGCACCCAGGAGGATGGGACAGGGCGCAATCAGCCCCAGCATTTT	CASTQEDGTGRNQPQHF
-	TRBV7-6	TRBJ2-5	-	TGTGCCAGCAGCCCGACAGCATCCCAAGAGACCCAGTACTTC	CASSPTASQETQYF
-	TRBV12-3/TRBV12-4	TRBJ2-6	few	TGTGCCAGCAGTTTTAGGGGTGGGGCCAACGTCCTGACTTTC	CASSFRGGANVLTF
-	TRBV12-3/TRBV12-4	TRBJ1-2	-	TGTGCCAGCAGTTTAAGGGACGGATATCTGAACTATGGCTACACCTTC	CASSLRDGYLNYGYTF
-	TRBV27	TRBJ1-1	-	TGTGCCAGCAGACTTACAGGGCCGAACACTGAAGCTTTCTTT	CASRLTGPNTEAFF
-	TRBV20-1	TRBJ2-2	-	TGCAGTGCCAGTGGGCCAGGTTACCTACACACCACCGGGGAGCTGTTTTTT	CSASGPGYLHTTGELFF
-	TRBV7-9	TRBJ1-6	-	TGTGCCAGCAGCTTTACTCATTCACCCCTCCACTTT	CASSFTHSPLHF
-	TRBV7-2	TRBJ1-5	-	TGTGCCAGCAGTCTAACCCCTTTGAGCAATCAGCCCCAGCATTTT	CASSLTPLSNQPQHF
TRBD1	TRBV6-2/TRBV6-3	TRBJ1-1	-	TGTGCCAGCAGTTACTCGCTTGACAGGGCTGGGACTGAAGCTTTCTTT	CASSYSLDRAGTEAFF
-	TRBV9	TRBJ2-7	few	TGTGCCAGCAGCGTAGGAACAGCCGCCTACGAGCAGTACTTC	CASSVGTAAYEQYF
TRBD1	TRBV5-4	TRBJ2-1	-	TGTGCCAGCAGCTGGGGGACAGGGGGCTCCTACAATGAGCAGTTCTTC	CASSWGTGGSYNEQFF
-	TRBV4-1	TRBJ2-3	-	TGCGCCAGCCGCCAACGGAGAGGGTTGGGGACAGATACGCAGTATTTT	CASRQRRGLGTDTQYF
TRBD1	TRBV24-1	TRBJ2-1	once	TGTACCACCAGTGATAGGACAGGACCATCCTACAATGAGCAGTTCTTC	CTTSDRTGPSYNEQFF
-	TRBV5-1	TRBJ1-6	few	TGCGCCAGCAGCTTGGGGGACATTTATAATTCACCCCTCCACTTT	CASSLGDIYNSPLHF
TRBD1	TRBV4-3	TRBJ1-2	-	TGCGCCAGCAGCCAAGATCCACGGACAGGAGGGGGCTACACCTTC	CASSQDPRTGGGYTF
-	TRBV7-2	TRBJ2-1	-	TGTGCCAGCAGCTTACCACAGGGAAATCATGAGCAGTTCTTC	CASSLPQGNHEQFF
-	TRBV6-6	TRBJ1-3	few	TGTGCCAGCTCGCTTGCCCAGGGGATAGGGGAAAACACCATATATTTT	CASSLAQGIGENTIYF
TRBD1	TRBV5-1	TRBJ1-4	few	TGCGCCAGCAGAACCTCCGGGACAGTGGGTGAAAAACTGTTTTTT	CASRTSGTVGEKLFF
-	TRBV5-6	TRBJ2-3	-	TGTGCCAGCAGCTTTTCGGTGAATACGCAGTATTTT	CASSFSVNTQYF
-	TRBV20-1	TRBJ1-3	few	TGCAGTGCTAGACCAGGGTTCCGAGGAAACACCATATATTTT	CSARPGFRGNTIYF
TRBD1	TRBV7-2	TRBJ1-6	-	TGTGCCAGCAACTCGGGACAGGGGGTTAATTCACCCCTCCACTTT	CASNSGQGVNSPLHF
TRBD2	TRBV6-2/TRBV6-3	TRBJ2-3	-	TGTGCCAGCAGATTCGGACTAGCGGAGACAGATACGCAGTATTTT	CASRFGLAETDTQYF
TRBD1	TRBV7-3	TRBJ2-5	-	TGTGCCAGCGGCATCGGACAGGGTGGGCAAGAGACCCAGTACTTC	CASGIGQGGQETQYF
-	TRBV6-2/TRBV6-3	TRBJ2-5	-	TGTGCCAGCAGTTACTCGCCAGGGCCAAATCACGAGGGGACCCAGTACTTC	CASSYSPGPNHEGTQYF
-	TRBV10-3	TRBJ1-6	few	TGTGCCATCAGACCCCCCCGAGACCGAGTCAATTCACCCCTCCACTTT	CAIRPPRDRVNSPLHF
-	TRBV15	TRBJ2-6	-	TGTGCCACCAGCCGATCATCAGACTCTGGGGCCAACGTCCTGACTTTC	CATSRSSDSGANVLTF